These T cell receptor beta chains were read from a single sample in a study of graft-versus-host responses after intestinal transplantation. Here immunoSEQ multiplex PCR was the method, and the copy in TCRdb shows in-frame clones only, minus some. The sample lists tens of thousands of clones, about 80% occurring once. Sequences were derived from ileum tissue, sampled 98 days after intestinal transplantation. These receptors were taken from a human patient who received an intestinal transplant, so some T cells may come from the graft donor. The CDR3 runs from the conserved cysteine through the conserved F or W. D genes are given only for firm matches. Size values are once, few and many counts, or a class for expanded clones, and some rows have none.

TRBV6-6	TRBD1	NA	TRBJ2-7	TGTGCCAGCAGTTACGACAGGGTCGGCTACGAGCAGTACTTC	CASSYDRVGYEQYF
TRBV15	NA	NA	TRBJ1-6	TGTGCCACCAGCAGAGAGCGATGGGATTCACCCCTCCACTTT	CATSRERWDSPLHF
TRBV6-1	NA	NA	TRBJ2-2	TGTGCCAGTGAAGACTGGGTCTCGAACACCGGGGAGCTGTTTTTT	CASEDWVSNTGELFF
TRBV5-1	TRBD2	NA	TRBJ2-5	TGCGCCAGCAGCTTGGCCTCGGGGAGGGCGGAGACCCAGTACTTC	CASSLASGRAETQYF
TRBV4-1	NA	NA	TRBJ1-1	TGCGCCAGCAGCCAAGCGCAGGGTTTATGGAACACTGAAGCTTTCTTT	CASSQAQGLWNTEAFF
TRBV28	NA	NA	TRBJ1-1	TGTGCCAGCAGGCTCCCCAAAGGTCCGAGCACTGAAGCTTTCTTT	CASRLPKGPSTEAFF
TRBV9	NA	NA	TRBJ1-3	TGTGCCAGCAGCAAGGGGAGCAGAACCTCTGGAAACACCATATATTTT	CASSKGSRTSGNTIYF
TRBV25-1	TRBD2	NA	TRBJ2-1	TGTGCCAGCAAGGGACTAGCGGGGGGTACGGGCAATGAGCAGTTCTTC	CASKGLAGGTGNEQFF
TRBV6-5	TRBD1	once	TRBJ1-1	TGTGCCAGCAGTTACTCGGGACAGGGGAAGGGGGCTGAAGCTTTCTTT	CASSYSGQGKGAEAFF
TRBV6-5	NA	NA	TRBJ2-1	TGTGCCAGCAGTTACCGGGGCTACGCGGCACGGTTCTTC	CASSYRGYAARFF
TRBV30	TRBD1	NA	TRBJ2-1	TGTGCCTGGAGTTCTGGACAGGGTAGTAGTGAGCAGTTCTTC	CAWSSGQGSSEQFF
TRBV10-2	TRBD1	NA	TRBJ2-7	TGCGCCAGTCGCCGGGGGACAGGGTTTGACGAGCAGTACTTC	CASRRGTGFDEQYF
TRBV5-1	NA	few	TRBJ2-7	TGCGCCAGCAGCACGACCGGGCCTGGGACCTACGAGCAGTACTTC	CASSTTGPGTYEQYF
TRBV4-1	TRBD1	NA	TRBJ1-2	TGCGCCAGCAGCGTTAGTACAGGGGGCGTGGGCTATGGCTACACCTTC	CASSVSTGGVGYGYTF
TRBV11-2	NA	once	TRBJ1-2	TGTGCCAGCAGCCCCTCCTCCGACACTCTCGGGGGCTACACCTTC	CASSPSSDTLGGYTF
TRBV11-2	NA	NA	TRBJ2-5	TGTGCCAGCAGCTCCACCTTCAGGGTGGAAAGGGAGACCCAGTACTTC	CASSSTFRVERETQYF
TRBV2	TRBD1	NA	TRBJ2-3	TGTGCCAGCAGGGACAGGAGCTACACAGATACGCAGTATTTT	CASRDRSYTDTQYF
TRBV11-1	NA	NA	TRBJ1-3	TGTGCCAGCAGCCGAACAGGTGGTTCTGGAAACACCATATATTTT	CASSRTGGSGNTIYF
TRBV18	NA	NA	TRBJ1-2	TGTGCCAGCTCACCAACCCAGGCAGGCTCTGGCTACACCTTC	CASSPTQAGSGYTF
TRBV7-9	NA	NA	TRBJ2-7	TGTGCCAGCAGCTTACCTTCTGCTGACGAGCAGTACTTC	CASSLPSADEQYF
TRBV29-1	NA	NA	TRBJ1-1	TGCAGCGTCAGGGGTTCAGGAGAAGCTTTCTTT	CSVRGSGEAFF
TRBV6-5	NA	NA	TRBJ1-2	TGTGCCAGCAGTTCAGGGGCGGGCTACTATGGCTACACCTTC	CASSSGAGYYGYTF